A selection of T cell receptor beta chains follows, all from one sample in a study of B cell selection in AIRE deficiency. Here immunoSEQ multiplex PCR was the method, and the copy in TCRdb shows in-frame clones only, minus some. This table holds about 25,000 clones, over 95% found once. Sequences were obtained from CD4+CD127+ conventional T cells sorted from PBMCs. These receptors originate from a human donor in good health. Both conserved end residues are part of each CDR3. The D gene is left open where the match is weak. Only part of the rows carry a size: once, few, many, or a class if the clone is expanded.

>NA|TRBV5-1|TRBJ1-1|NA
CASRLESHGEAFF
TGCGCCAGCAGGCTGGAAAGCCATGGCGAAGCTTTCTTT
>NA|TRBV7-6|TRBJ2-7|NA
CASSLARGIRVSSYEQYF
TGTGCCAGCAGCTTAGCGCGGGGTATCCGAGTTAGCTCCTACGAGCAGTACTTC
>once|TRBV10-3|TRBJ2-1|NA
CAISEWPDSYNEQFF
TGTGCCATCAGTGAGTGGCCAGACTCCTACAATGAGCAGTTCTTC
>NA|TRBV5-1|TRBJ1-2|NA
CASTTADRAVGYTF
TGCGCCAGCACCACGGCGGATAGGGCGGTCGGCTACACCTTC
>few|TRBV5-4|TRBJ2-3|TRBD2
CASSFGGVAQYF
TGTGCCAGCAGCTTCGGGGGGGTGGCGCAGTATTTT
>NA|TRBV5-4|TRBJ1-2|NA
CASSFVPTRPSNYGYTF
TGTGCCAGCAGCTTTGTTCCTACGCGTCCTTCTAACTATGGCTACACCTTC
>once|TRBV4-1|TRBJ2-7|NA
CASSQEGTKAGEQYF
TGCGCCAGCAGCCAAGAGGGGACCAAGGCGGGCGAGCAGTACTTC
>NA|TRBV10-3|TRBJ2-1|NA
CAISVGGKDEQFF
TGTGCCATCAGTGTTGGGGGGAAGGATGAGCAGTTCTTC
>NA|TRBV29-1|TRBJ1-1|NA
CSASDPEAFF
TGCAGCGCCTCTGATCCTGAAGCTTTCTTT
>NA|TRBV5-5|TRBJ1-4|TRBD1
CASSFMRGQDEKLFF
TGTGCCAGCAGCTTTATGAGGGGGCAGGATGAAAAACTGTTTTTT
>NA|TRBV7-2|TRBJ2-5|TRBD2
CASSFSGGEETQYF
TGTGCCAGCAGCTTTAGCGGGGGGGAAGAGACCCAGTACTTC
>NA|TRBV20-1|TRBJ2-1|NA
CSARQGHEQFF
TGCAGTGCTAGACAGGGGCATGAGCAGTTCTTC
>NA|TRBV10-3|TRBJ2-7|TRBD2
CAIIPSGTNEQYF
TGTGCCATCATTCCTAGCGGGACCAACGAGCAGTACTTC
>NA|TRBV6-4|TRBJ2-3|NA
CASSAGGDTQYF
TGTGCCAGCAGTGCAGGAGGGGATACGCAGTATTTT
>NA|TRBV28|TRBJ2-3|NA
CASSSSWTAEADTQYF
TGTGCCAGCAGTTCCTCATGGACGGCCGAAGCGGATACGCAGTATTTT
>NA|TRBV19|TRBJ1-5|NA
CASMGGGQPQHF
TGTGCCAGTATGGGGGGCGGTCAGCCCCAGCATTTT
>NA|TRBV5-1|TRBJ1-1|NA
CASSLIYRGRTEAFF
TGCGCCAGCAGCTTAATTTACCGGGGGCGGACTGAAGCTTTCTTT
>NA|TRBV9|TRBJ1-2|TRBD1
CASSVEDRVNYGYTF
TGTGCCAGCAGCGTAGAGGACAGGGTTAACTATGGCTACACCTTC
>once|TRBV27|TRBJ2-7|NA
CASSRDGDEQYF
TGTGCCAGCAGTCGGGACGGCGACGAGCAGTACTTC
>NA|TRBV9|TRBJ2-6|NA
CASSRLLQSSSGANVLTF
TGTGCCAGCAGCCGACTCTTACAGAGTTCCTCTGGGGCCAACGTCCTGACTTTC
>NA|TRBV5-1|TRBJ1-2|NA
CASSLNGGGGDNTF
TGCGCCAGCAGCTTGAATGGGGGCGGAGGAGATAACACCTTC
>NA|TRBV7-9|TRBJ1-1|TRBD1
CASSPRGGQGRDEAFF
TGTGCCAGCAGCCCACGGGGGGGACAGGGTAGGGATGAAGCTTTCTTT
>NA|TRBV9|TRBJ2-1|NA
CASSPRGGFTYNEQFF
TGTGCCAGCAGCCCCCGGGGTGGTTTCACCTACAATGAGCAGTTCTTC
>NA|TRBV10-3|TRBJ1-2|NA
CAISEQVAGEFRGYTF
TGTGCCATCAGTGAGCAGGTGGCAGGGGAGTTTCGTGGCTACACCTTC
>NA|TRBV19|TRBJ1-2|NA
CATSIYSTASYGYTF
TGTGCCACCAGTATATATTCGACAGCCTCCTATGGCTACACCTTC